Below, one T cell receptor beta chain is given with its context. Exclusion of patients followed from uncontrolled infection, other autoimmune disease, pregnancy or lactation. This record comes from a study of T cells in Graves' hyperthyroidism and ophthalmopathy. Study context: Initial diagnosis, before any treatment, was when peripheral blood was collected.

Regions amplified from RNA transcripts were the TCR beta CDR3 regions. Researchers ran a first-round RT-PCR on the TCR CDR3 using the HTBI primer set. TCRdb analysed the multiplex PCR reads with MiXCR anew, one entry per CDR3 protein. The table has fewer than 350,000 distinct CDR3 sequences, around 13% seen once. Trimming took 1 base from V and 6 from J, leaving 13 bases between them. Germline CDR1 reads SGHDN; CDR2 reads FVKESK. This CDR3 comprises 14 residues. The TCR sequence derives from a woman between 35 and 50 years old with Graves' hyperthyroidism. Source material: blood. The rearrangement uses TRBV14 and TRBJ2-7; D is possibly TRBD1 or TRBD2 (6 bases each). In DNA form, the CDR3 reads TGTGCCAGCAGCCAAGTATTCCCGGGGGCCGAGCAGTACTTC. Translating it yields CASSQVFPGAEQYF.